This T cell receptor beta chain was retrieved from a study of T cell changes during pregnancy in multiple sclerosis (dated by TCRdb to about 2019). About the investigation overall: In women with multiple sclerosis, the researchers looked at how the T cell repertoire shifted as pregnancy progressed.

The library was produced with the immunoSEQ multiplex PCR assay. TCRdb stores this immuneACCESS table with in-frame sequences only. Part of the clones is absent; in the studies checked, under half of the shortfall reflects unresolved V genes, and no reason is known for the rest. Recorded for this sample are 45,000 to 65,000 clones; roughly 90% of them occurred a single time. The top ten clones comprise 0.5% to 0.6% of the sample. CDR1 is given as MDHEN and CDR2 as SYDVKM, both from the germline V gene. V is cut by 5 bases and J by 2 bases, and the space between the germline ends is 10 bases. The CDR3, cysteine through phenylalanine, is 14 amino acids long. Just CDR3 DNA is preserved here, 42 bases in frame from base 1. Turning to this clone: The antigen it recognizes is unknown. The input lacks base qualities; no much larger clone sits a single base away.

The sample in question was CD4+ T cells from peripheral blood mononuclear cells, obtained after pregnancy. The receptor's source is a female donor with multiple sclerosis, enrolled in a pregnancy study. This sequence uses TRBV28 and TRBJ2-1; perhaps TRBD1 is the D gene, with 6 bases matching. The CDR3 is CASSPQGPYNEQFF. The bases read TGTGCCAGCAGTCCACAGGGACCCTACAATGAGCAGTTCTTC.